The present T cell receptor (beta chain) was sequenced within a study of CD8+CD57+ T cells in acquired aplastic anemia. On this clonotype itself: With a much larger clone just one base away, this may be a read error. Without the conserved terminal phenylalanine or tryptophan, this CDR3 likely stems from a read error.

The germline gives CDR1 GTSNPN, CDR2 SVGIG (reference sequence). The V end was cut by 3 bases, the J end by 4 bases, with 10 bases between. This CDR3 is 13 amino acids long. CDR3 and TCR beta VDJ profiling relied on genomic DNA as the template. Using its own MiXCR run on the reads, TCRdb lists one record per CDR3 protein. The sample shows roughly 500,000 distinct CDR3 sequences, under 40% of them seen only once. Before being chosen for sequencing, patients had shown CD8+CD57+ cell expansion by flow cytometry. Patients had undergone no therapy by the time their blood was sampled. The sequencing sample was made of sorted CD4+, CD8+, or CD8+CD57+ T cells (not recorded which) from PBMCs. This sequence originates from a human donor with aplastic anemia. V and J are TRBV30 and TRBJ1-3; D remains unclear. The CDR3 region has the DNA TGTGCCTGGAGCCTCTCAGAGGGAAACACCATATATTCT. Encoded protein: CAWSLSEGNTIYS.